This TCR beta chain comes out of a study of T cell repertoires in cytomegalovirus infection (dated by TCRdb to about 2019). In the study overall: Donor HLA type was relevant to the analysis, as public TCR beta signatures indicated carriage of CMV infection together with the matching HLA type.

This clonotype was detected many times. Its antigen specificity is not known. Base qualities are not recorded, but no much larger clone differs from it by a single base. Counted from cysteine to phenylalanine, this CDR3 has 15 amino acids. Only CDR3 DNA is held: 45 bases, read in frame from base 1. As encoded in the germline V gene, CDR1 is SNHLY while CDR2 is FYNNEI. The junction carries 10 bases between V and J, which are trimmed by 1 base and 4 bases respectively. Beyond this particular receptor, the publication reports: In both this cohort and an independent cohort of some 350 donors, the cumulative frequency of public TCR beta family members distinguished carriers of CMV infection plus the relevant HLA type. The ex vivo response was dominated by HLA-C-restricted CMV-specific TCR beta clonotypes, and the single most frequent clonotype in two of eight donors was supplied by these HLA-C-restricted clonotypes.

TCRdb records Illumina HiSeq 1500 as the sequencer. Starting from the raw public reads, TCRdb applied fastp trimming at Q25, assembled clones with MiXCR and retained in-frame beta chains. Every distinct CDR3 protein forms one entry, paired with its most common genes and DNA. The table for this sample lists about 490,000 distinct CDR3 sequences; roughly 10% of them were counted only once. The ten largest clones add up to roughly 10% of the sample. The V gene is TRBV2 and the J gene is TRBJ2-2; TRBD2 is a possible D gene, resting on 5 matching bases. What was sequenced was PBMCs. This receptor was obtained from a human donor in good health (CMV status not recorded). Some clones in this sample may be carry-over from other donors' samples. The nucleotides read TGTGCCAGCAGTGAAGAGGGAGTAGGCACCGGGGAGCTGTTTTTT. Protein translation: CASSEEGVGTGELFF.